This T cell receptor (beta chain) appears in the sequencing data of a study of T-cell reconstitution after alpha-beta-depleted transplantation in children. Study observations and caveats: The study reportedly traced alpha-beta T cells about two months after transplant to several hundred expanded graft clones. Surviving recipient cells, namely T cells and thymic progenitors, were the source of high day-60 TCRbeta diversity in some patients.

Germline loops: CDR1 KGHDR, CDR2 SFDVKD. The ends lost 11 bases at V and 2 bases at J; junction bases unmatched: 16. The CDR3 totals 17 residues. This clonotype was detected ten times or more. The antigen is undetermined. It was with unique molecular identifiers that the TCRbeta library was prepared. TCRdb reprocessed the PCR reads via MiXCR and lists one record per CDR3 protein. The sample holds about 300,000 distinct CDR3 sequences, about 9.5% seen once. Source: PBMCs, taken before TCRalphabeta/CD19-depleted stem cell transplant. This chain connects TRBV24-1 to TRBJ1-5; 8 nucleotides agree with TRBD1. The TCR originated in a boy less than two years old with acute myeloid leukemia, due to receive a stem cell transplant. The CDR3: CAMKIWTGIKGNQPQHF. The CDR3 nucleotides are TGTGCCATGAAAATCTGGACAGGGATAAAGGGCAATCAGCCCCAGCATTTT.